This T cell receptor (beta chain) appears in the sequencing data of a study of blood T cell repertoires in COVID-19. On the study more broadly: T cells, B-cell-depleted T cells, or PBMCs provided the cDNA or gDNA that served as material.

The Seattle site enrolled patients during active infection and followed them longitudinally. Per the authors' pipeline: It was from reference gene primer amplification that nucleated cell counts were estimated. TCRdb's copy holds only in-frame clones and misses some; the assay was immunoSEQ multiplex PCR. That table furnishes V, J and clone size, whereas the DNA furnished D and trimming. The table lists about 300,000 clones, approximately 84% of them singletons. Sequencing was carried out using peripheral blood. This TCR came from a human donor with COVID-19, enrolled during active disease. The donor label of this sample is uncertain.

CDR3 DNA: TGTGCCAGCAGTTCCGGACTAGCTCGCTGGGGGGATGAGCAGTTCTTC. It codes for CASSSGLARWGDEQFF. V and J are TRBV11-3 and TRBJ2-1; 8 bases are shared with TRBD2. The CDR3 contains 16 residues. The V gene end was trimmed by 6 bases and the J gene end by 8 bases; junction bases not matched to a gene: 15. CDR1 is SGHNT and CDR2 is YENEEA in the germline V gene. Full variable domain (remainder filled in from reference TRBV11-3 and TRBJ2-1): EAGVVQSPRYKIIEKKQPVAFWCNPISGHNTLYWYLQNLGQGPELLIRYENEEAVDDSQLPKDRFSAERLKGVDSTLKIQPAELGDSAVYLCASSSGLARWGDEQFFGPGTRLTVL.